This T cell receptor (beta chain) was captured by sequencing in a study of identical twins. Of note for this clonotype: Its antigen remains unidentified.

TCRdb passed the 5' RACE reads through MiXCR, listing each CDR3 protein once. This sample has 550,000 to 700,000 distinct CDR3 sequences; 9% to 10% occur once, and the top ten carry roughly 3%. Notes on the study in general: Cross-sectional statistics, not tracking of the same donors, supported the conclusions.

Germline values: CDR1 LGHNA, CDR2 YNFKEQ. The CDR3 contains 19 residues. Trimming removed 4 bases from V and 0 bases from J; junction bases left unmatched: 12. This sample also belongs to another study, concerning yellow fever vaccine responses in identical twins.

The origin of this receptor is a woman younger than 30 in good health. The chain is built from TRBV4-2 and TRBJ2-3; 11 bases agree with TRBD2. Sequenced material: PBMCs. For the CDR3, the DNA is TGTGCCAGCAGCCGAGGACTAGCGGGTCTATCAGTCAGCACAGATACGCAGTATTTT. Its translation is CASSRGLAGLSVSTDTQYF.